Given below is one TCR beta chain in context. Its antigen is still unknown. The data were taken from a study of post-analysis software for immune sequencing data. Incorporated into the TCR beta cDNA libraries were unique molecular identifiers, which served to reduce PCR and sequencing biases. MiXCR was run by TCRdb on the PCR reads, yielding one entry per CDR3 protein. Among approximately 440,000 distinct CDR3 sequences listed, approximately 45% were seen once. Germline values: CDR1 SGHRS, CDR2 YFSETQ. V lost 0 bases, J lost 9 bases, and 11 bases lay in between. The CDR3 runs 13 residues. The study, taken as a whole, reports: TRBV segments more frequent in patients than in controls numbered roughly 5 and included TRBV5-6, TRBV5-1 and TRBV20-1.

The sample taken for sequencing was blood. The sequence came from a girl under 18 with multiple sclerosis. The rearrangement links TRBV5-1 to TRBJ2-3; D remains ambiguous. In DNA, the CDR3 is TGCGCCAGCAGCTTGGATAGGGAACCAACGCAGTATTTT. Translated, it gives CASSLDREPTQYF.